At least ten counts were recorded for the clone carrying this TCR beta chain. This record comes from a study of spatial heterogeneity in lung cancer. A single record per CDR3 protein comes from TCRdb applying MiXCR to the 5' RACE reads. The table has 25,000 to 30,000 distinct CDR3 sequences, approximately 8.1% seen once; the top ten hold around 36%. The V end lost 0 bases, the J end lost 3 bases, and 15 bases lay between the germline ends. The CDR3 length is 15 residues. Germline V CDR1 and CDR2: DFQATT, SNEGSKA (reference sequence). Time point given: sample taken at primary tumor resection. Researchers sequenced whole RNA taken from tumor, nontumor lung or frozen PBMC without sorting.

This TCR came from a female donor with early-stage non-small cell lung cancer. The chain employs TRBV20-1 and TRBJ2-7, with no clear D. Sequenced material: PBMCs, taken at surgery. The CDR3 protein is CSARDRTGRIYEQYF. In DNA form, the CDR3 reads TGCAGTGCTAGAGATCGGACGGGCAGAATCTACGAGCAGTACTTC.